This entry is about one T cell receptor beta chain. J gave up 7 bases and V 2 bases, and 5 bases lay outside the gene matches. CDR1 is MNHNY, CDR2 SVGAGI, per germline (reference sequence). The CDR3 is 14 residues long. This record comes from a study of blood T cell repertoires in COVID-19. The assay was immunoSEQ multiplex PCR, and TCRdb's table has in-frame clones only and misses some. The sample has just over 300,000 clones, under 90% seen once. The rearrangement uses TRBV6-6 and TRBJ1-5, with 7 bases aligning to TRBD1. This sequence was found in a man aged 25-40 years who had recovered from COVID-19. The sequencing sample was made of PBMCs or T cells enriched from blood (not recorded which). The CDR3 here is CASSYDRVDQPQHF. CDR3 in DNA: TGTGCCAGCAGTTACGACAGGGTAGACCAGCCCCAGCATTTT.